These 11 T cell receptor beta chains came from one sample sequenced in a study of shared clonotypes between healthy human individuals (dated by TCRdb to 2018 to 2021). Libraries came from the immunoSEQ multiplex PCR assay. Entries here come from immuneACCESS through TCRdb and include only in-frame sequences with V and J called. Some clones fail to appear in such tables; in the studies checked, an unresolved V gene covers under half of the shortfall, and the cause of the remainder is unknown. Counted in this sample were about 1.4 million clones; roughly 96% of them appeared once. The ten most abundant clones make up roughly 1.2% of the sample. Sequenced material: naive CD4+ T cells sorted from blood. The sample's cell subset or site, from its label and the paper: CD45RA+ positively selected. The source is a young man in good health.

This clone was seen more than once but under ten times. Other DNA sequences in the sample encode the same CDR3. The V call is TRBV2, the J call TRBJ2-5; D call uncertain. V lost 5 bases and J 4 bases, leaving 5 bases between the germline ends. Looked up from germline, CDR1 is SNHLY and CDR2 is FYNNEI. The CDR3 covers 11 residues. The CDR3 nucleotides read TGTGCCAGCAGTACGTTAGAGACCCAGTACTTC. It specifies CASSTLETQYF.

The gene calls are TRBV29-1 and TRBJ2-4; D is uncertain. The ends were cut back, 4 bases at V and 5 bases at J, with 9 bases in the middle. Germline CDR1 is SQVTM and CDR2 is ANQGSEA. This CDR3 has 12 residues. In nucleotides, the CDR3 is TGCAGCGTTGCTGGGGTGGAAAACATTCAGTACTTC. Translated, it gives CSVAGVENIQYF.

The chain joins TRBV7-9 to TRBJ2-7, with D unresolved. This CDR3 is built from 11 residues. V lost 5 bases, J lost 6 bases, and 8 bases lay in between. Germline-derived CDR1 and CDR2 are SEHNR and FQNEAQ (reference sequence). The CDR3 nucleotides are TGTGCCAGCAGCCAAAGTAGCGAGCAGTACTTC. Translated, it gives CASSQSSEQYF.

The chain employs TRBV6-5 and TRBJ2-7; tentative D call: TRBD1 (5 bases). This CDR3 is 14 amino acids long. The V gene lost 4 bases and the J gene lost 3 bases, with 13 bases spanning the gap. Germline CDR1 reads MNHEY; CDR2 reads SVGAGI. The CDR3 sequence is CASSFSGLGYEQYF. The CDR3 DNA reads as TGTGCCAGCAGTTTCTCAGGGTTAGGCTACGAGCAGTACTTC.

The chain recombines TRBV5-6 with TRBJ1-4; 9 positions match TRBD1. CDR3 size: 17 residues. The J segment lost 6 bases and the V segment lost 4 bases, leaving 13 bases of the junction unmatched. CDR1 is SGHDT, CDR2 YYEEEE, per germline. The CDR3 DNA is TGTGCCAGCAGCCTGTTTCCCTGGGACAGGGCTCATGAAAAACTGTTTTTT. Its translation: CASSLFPWDRAHEKLFF.

The chain is built from TRBV10-3 and TRBJ2-1; 8 bases map to TRBD2. Unmatched junction bases numbered 7, after V lost 0 bases and J lost 9 bases. CDR1 ENHRY and CDR2 SYGVKD come from the germline V gene. The CDR3 has 15 amino acids. The CDR3 loop is CAISESVGGRSEQFF. For the CDR3, the DNA is TGTGCCATCAGTGAGTCGGTTGGCGGGAGGAGTGAGCAGTTCTTC.

The chain joins TRBV5-4 to TRBJ2-7; tentatively, D is TRBD1 or TRBD2 (5 bases each). CDR3 size: 15 residues. The V and J ends lost 3 bases and 0 bases respectively, with 13 bases between them. Per the germline V gene, CDR1 is SGHNT and CDR2 is YYREEE (reference sequence). The CDR3, as DNA: TGTGCCAGCAGCTCCGGGGCGAGTGACTCCTACGAGCAGTACTTC. Protein sequence: CASSSGASDSYEQYF.

This chain joins TRBV7-2 and TRBJ2-5; the match to TRBD2 covers 12 bases. The V gene end was trimmed by 0 bases and the J gene end by 5 bases; junction bases not matched to a gene: 13. This CDR3 contains 19 residues. Germline V gene lookup returns CDR1 SGHTA and CDR2 FQGNSA. The CDR3 loop reads CASSLAPLASGRGAETQYF. In DNA form, the CDR3 reads TGTGCCAGCAGCTTAGCACCCCTGGCTAGCGGGAGGGGAGCGGAGACCCAGTACTTC.

The chain joins TRBV11-2 to TRBJ2-5; 9 bases map to TRBD1. The CDR3 length is 14 residues. J was trimmed by 3 bases and V by 5 bases; bases with no gene match: 4. Germline values: CDR1 SGHAT, CDR2 FQNNGV. CDR3 loop: CASSPTGGKETQYF. The CDR3 nucleotides read TGTGCCAGCAGCCCTACAGGGGGCAAAGAGACCCAGTACTTC.

V and J are TRBV5-8 and TRBJ2-7, with 8 nucleotides matching TRBD1. The CDR3 contains 14 residues. J gave up 6 bases and V 1 base, and 6 bases lay outside the gene matches. Germline CDR1 and CDR2: SGHTS and YDEGEE. The CDR3 DNA is TGTGCCAGCAGCTTGCAGGGGGCAAATCTCGAGCAGTACTTC. Translating it yields CASSLQGANLEQYF. The variable domain in full, completed from reference TRBV5-8 and TRBJ2-7, reads EAGVTQSPTHLIKTRGQQATLRCSPISGHTSVYWYQQALGLGLQFLLWYDEGEERNRGNFPPRFSGRQFPNYSSELNVNALELEDSALYLCASSLQGANLEQYFGPGTRLTVT.

This chain uses TRBV5-5 with TRBJ2-7; D uncertain. The CDR3 length is 12 residues. V lost 4 bases to trimming and J lost 1 base, with 6 bases between them. Germline values: CDR1 SGHKS, CDR2 YYEKEE (reference sequence). Here the CDR3 reads CASSIESYEQYF. The CDR3 coding sequence is TGTGCCAGCAGCATAGAATCCTACGAGCAGTACTTC.